This T cell receptor (beta chain) was captured by sequencing in a study of spatial heterogeneity in lung cancer. Study background: Compared with alpha-chain sequences, beta-chain sequences were consistently detected in greater numbers. Each distinct TCR and UMI combination averaged more than ten appearances in raw reads.

The time point: sample taken at primary tumor resection. Samples were donated by 72 untreated early-stage non-small cell lung cancer patients. Without sorting, whole RNA was sequenced from tumor, nontumor lung or frozen PBMC. V lost 0 bases, J lost 7 bases, and 9 bases lay in between. Germline V lookup: CDR1 MGHDK, CDR2 SYGVNS. CDR3 size: 13 residues. TCRdb redid the calling of the 5' RACE reads with MiXCR, one entry per CDR3 protein. This table holds around 92,000 distinct CDR3 sequences, roughly 12% found once. The chain joins TRBV25-1 to TRBJ1-1; D is uncertain. This TCR derives from a male donor with early-stage non-small cell lung cancer. The sample consisted of PBMCs, taken at surgery. This CDR3 reads CASSEYQEGEAFF. In nucleotides, the CDR3 is TGTGCCAGCAGTGAATATCAGGAGGGTGAAGCTTTCTTT.